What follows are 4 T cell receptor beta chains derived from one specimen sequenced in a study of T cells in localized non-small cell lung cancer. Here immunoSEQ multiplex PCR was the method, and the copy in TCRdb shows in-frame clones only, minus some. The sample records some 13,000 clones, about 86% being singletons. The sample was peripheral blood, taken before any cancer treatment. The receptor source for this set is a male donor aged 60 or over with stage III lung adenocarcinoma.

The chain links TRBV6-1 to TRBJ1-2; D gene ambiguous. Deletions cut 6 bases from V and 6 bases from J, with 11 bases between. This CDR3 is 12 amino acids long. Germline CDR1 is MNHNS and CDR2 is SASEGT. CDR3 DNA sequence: TGTGCCAGCAGGGGCCCCTATGATGGCTACACCTTC. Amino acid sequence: CASRGPYDGYTF.

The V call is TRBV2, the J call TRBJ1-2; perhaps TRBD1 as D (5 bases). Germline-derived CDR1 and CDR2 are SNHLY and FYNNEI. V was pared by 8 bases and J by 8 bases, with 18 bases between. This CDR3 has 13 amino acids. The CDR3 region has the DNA TGTGCCAGCCGGGGGGGAGGGTCCGGCGGCTACACCTTC. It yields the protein CASRGGGSGGYTF.

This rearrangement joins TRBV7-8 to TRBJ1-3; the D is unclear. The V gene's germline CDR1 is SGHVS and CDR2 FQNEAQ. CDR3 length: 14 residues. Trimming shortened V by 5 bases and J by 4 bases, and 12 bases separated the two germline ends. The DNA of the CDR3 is TGTGCCAGCAGCCCCCCTTTGCTCGGAAACACCATATATTTT. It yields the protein CASSPPLLGNTIYF.

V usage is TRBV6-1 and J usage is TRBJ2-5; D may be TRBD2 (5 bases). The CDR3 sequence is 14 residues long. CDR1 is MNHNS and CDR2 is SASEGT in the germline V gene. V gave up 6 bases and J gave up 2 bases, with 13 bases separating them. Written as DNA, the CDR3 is TGTGCCAGCAGGGAGGACCACCTACAAGAGACCCAGTACTTC. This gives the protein CASREDHLQETQYF.